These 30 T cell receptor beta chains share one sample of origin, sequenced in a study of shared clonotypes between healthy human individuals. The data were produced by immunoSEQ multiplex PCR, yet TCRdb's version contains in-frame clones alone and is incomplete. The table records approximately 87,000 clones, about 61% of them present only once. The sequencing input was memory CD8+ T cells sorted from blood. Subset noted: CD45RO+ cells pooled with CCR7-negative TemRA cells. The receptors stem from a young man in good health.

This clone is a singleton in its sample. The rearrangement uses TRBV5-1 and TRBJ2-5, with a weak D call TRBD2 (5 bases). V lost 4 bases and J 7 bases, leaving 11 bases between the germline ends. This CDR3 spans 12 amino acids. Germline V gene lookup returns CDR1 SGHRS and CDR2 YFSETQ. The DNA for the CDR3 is TGCGCCAGCAGCCGGGCCCGGGGGACCCAGTACTTC. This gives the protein CASSRARGTQYF.

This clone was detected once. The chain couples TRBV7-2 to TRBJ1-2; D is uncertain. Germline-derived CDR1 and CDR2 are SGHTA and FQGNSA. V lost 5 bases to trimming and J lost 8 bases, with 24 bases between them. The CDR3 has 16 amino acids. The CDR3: CASSANLEAEGGGYTF. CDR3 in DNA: TGTGCCAGCAGCGCGAACCTGGAGGCTGAGGGTGGAGGCTACACCTTC.

CDR3 amino acids: CASSELAGVGDTQYF. CDR3 DNA: TGTGCCAGCAGCGAACTAGCGGGAGTGGGAGATACGCAGTATTTT. The genes are TRBV5-6 and TRBJ2-3; 11 nucleotides match TRBD2. The J segment lost 5 bases and the V segment lost 4 bases, leaving 6 bases of the junction unmatched. CDR1 is SGHDT and CDR2 is YYEEEE in the germline V gene. The CDR3 runs to 15 residues.

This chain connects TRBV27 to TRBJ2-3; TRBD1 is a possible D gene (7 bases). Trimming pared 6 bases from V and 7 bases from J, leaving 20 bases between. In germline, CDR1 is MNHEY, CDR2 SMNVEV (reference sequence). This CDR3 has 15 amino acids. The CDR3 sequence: CASRDLNAGQHTQYF. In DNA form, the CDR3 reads TGTGCCAGCAGGGATTTGAATGCGGGACAGCATACGCAGTATTTT.

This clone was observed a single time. The CDR3: CASSRRTGMVLNEKLFF. CDR3 bases: TGTGCCAGCAGCCGCAGGACAGGGATGGTATTAAATGAAAAACTGTTTTTT. The chain recombines TRBV7-2 with TRBJ1-4, with TRBD1 matching over 8 bases. V lost 5 bases and J lost 5; bases outside the gene matches: 13. The CDR3 totals 17 residues. Germline loops: CDR1 SGHTA, CDR2 FQGNSA.

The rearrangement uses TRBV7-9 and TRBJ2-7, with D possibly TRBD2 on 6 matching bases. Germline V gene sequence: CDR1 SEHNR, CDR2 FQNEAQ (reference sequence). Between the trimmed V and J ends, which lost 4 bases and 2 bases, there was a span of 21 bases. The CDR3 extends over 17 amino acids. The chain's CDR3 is CASSSLGREIGPYEQYF. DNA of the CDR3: TGTGCCAGCAGCTCCCTGGGACGGGAGATCGGGCCCTACGAGCAGTACTTC.

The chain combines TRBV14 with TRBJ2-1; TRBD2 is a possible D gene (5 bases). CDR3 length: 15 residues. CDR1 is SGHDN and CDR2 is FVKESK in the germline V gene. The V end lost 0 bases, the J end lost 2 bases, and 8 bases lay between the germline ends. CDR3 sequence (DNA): TGTGCCAGCAGCCAAGATCAACTAGCCTACAATGAGCAGTTCTTC. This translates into CASSQDQLAYNEQFF.

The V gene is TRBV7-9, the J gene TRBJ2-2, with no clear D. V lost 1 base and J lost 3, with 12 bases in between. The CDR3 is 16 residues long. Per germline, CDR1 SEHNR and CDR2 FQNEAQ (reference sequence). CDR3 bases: TGTGCCAGCAGCTTAGTATGGCCGGAACACACCGGGGAGCTGTTTTTT. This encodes CASSLVWPEHTGELFF.

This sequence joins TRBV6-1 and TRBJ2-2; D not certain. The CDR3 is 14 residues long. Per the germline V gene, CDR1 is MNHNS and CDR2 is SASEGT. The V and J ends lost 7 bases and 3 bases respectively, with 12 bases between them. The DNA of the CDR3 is TGTGCCAGCACGGCCCCGATAGACACCGGGGAGCTGTTTTTT. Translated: CASTAPIDTGELFF.

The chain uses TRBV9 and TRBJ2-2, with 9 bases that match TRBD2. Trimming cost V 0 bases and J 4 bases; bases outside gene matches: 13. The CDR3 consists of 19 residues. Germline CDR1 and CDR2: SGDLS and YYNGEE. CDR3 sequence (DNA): TGTGCCAGCAGCGTAGATTCGATTTCGGGACTAGCTCTCACCGGGGAGCTGTTTTTT. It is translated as CASSVDSISGLALTGELFF.

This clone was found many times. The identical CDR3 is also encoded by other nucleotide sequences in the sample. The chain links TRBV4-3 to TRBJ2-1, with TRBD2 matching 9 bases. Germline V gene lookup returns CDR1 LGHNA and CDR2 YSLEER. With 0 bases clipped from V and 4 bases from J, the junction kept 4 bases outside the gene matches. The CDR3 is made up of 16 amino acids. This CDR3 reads CASSQEGSGGYNEQFF. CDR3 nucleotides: TGCGCCAGCAGCCAAGAGGGTAGCGGGGGTTACAATGAGCAGTTCTTC.

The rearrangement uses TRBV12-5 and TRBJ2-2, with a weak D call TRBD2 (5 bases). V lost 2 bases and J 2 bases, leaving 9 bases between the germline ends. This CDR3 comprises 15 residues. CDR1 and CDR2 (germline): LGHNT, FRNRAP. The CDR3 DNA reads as TGTGCTAGTGGTTTGATCCGGGGAAACACCGGGGAGCTGTTTTTT. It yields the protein CASGLIRGNTGELFF.

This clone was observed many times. CDR3 residues: CASSLSPGNEQFF. In nucleotides, the CDR3 is TGTGCCAGCAGTTTATCGCCGGGGAATGAGCAGTTCTTC. The chain employs TRBV27 and TRBJ2-1; D might be TRBD2 (5 bases). The CDR3 is 13 residues long. CDR1 and CDR2 from the germline V gene are MNHEY and SMNVEV (reference sequence). V lost 0 bases to trimming and J lost 7 bases, with 7 bases between them.

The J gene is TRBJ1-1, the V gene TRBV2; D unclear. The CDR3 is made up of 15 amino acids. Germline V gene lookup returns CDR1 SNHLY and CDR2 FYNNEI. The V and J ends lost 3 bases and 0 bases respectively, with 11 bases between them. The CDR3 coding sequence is TGTGCCAGCAGTGATCGGCTGCGGGTGAACACTGAAGCTTTCTTT. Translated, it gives CASSDRLRVNTEAFF.

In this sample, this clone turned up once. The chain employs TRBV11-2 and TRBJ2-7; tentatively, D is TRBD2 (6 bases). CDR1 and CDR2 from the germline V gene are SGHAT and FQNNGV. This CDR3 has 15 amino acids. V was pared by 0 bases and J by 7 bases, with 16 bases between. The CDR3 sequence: CASSLEFGSSREQYF. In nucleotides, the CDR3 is TGTGCCAGCAGCTTAGAATTCGGGAGCTCGCGGGAGCAGTACTTC.

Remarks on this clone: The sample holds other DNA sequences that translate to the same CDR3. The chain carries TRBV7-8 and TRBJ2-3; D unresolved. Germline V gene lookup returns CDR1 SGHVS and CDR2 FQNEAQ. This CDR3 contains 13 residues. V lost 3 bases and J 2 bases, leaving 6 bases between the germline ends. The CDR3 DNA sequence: TGTGCCAGCAGCTTGGCCCTCACAGATACGCAGTATTTT. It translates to CASSLALTDTQYF.

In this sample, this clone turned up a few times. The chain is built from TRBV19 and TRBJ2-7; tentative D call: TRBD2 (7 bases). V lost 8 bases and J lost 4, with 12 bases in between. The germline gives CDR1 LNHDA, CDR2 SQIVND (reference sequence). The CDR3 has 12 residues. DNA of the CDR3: TGTGCCAGTTCCGGGGGGCGGTACGAGCAGTACTTC. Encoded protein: CASSGGRYEQYF.

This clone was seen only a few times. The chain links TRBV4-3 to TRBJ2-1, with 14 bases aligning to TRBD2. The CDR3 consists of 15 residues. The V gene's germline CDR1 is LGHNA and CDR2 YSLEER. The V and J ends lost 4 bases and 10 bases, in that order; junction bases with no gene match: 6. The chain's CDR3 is CASSPGLAGAEEQFF. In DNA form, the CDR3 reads TGCGCCAGCAGCCCGGGACTAGCGGGAGCAGAGGAGCAGTTCTTC.

The CDR3: CASSLSGFGADTQYF. CDR3 DNA: TGTGCCAGCAGTTTGAGTGGGTTTGGGGCAGATACGCAGTATTTT. The chain joins TRBV27 to TRBJ2-3; no firm D call. CDR3 length equals 15 residues. V was pared by 3 bases and J by 4 bases, with 14 bases between. Germline CDR1 reads MNHEY; CDR2 reads SMNVEV (reference sequence).

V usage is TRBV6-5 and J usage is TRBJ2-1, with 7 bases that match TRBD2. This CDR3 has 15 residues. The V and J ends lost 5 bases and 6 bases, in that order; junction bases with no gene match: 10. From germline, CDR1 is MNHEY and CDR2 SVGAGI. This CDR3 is CASSHPAGATNEQFF. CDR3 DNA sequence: TGTGCCAGCAGTCACCCGGCGGGAGCCACCAATGAGCAGTTCTTC.

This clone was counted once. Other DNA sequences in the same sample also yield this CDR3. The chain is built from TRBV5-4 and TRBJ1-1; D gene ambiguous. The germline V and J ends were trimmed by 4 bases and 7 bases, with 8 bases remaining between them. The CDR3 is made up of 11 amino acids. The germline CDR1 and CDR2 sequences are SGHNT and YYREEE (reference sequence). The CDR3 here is CASSLLGEAFF. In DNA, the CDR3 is TGTGCCAGCAGCCTCTTGGGTGAAGCTTTCTTT.

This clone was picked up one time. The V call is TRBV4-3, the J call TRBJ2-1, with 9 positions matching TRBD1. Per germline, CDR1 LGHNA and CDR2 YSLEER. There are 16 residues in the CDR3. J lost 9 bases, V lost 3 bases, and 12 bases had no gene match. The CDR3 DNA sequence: TGCGCCAGCAGCCATGGCCTACCGGGACAGGGCTTTGAGCAGTTCTTC. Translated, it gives CASSHGLPGQGFEQFF.

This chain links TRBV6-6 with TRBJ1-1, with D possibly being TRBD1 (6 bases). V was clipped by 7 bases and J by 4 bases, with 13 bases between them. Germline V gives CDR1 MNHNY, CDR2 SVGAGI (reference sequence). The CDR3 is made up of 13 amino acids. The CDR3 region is CASTRIGGTEAFF. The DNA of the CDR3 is TGTGCCAGCACCAGAATAGGGGGCACTGAAGCTTTCTTT.

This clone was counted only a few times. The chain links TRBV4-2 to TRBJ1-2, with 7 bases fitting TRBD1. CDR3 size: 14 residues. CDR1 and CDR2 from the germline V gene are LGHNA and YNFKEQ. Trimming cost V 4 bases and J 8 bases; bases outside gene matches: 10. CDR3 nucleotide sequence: TGTGCCAGCAGCCCATTGGGACAGATAAACGGCTACACCTTC. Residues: CASSPLGQINGYTF.

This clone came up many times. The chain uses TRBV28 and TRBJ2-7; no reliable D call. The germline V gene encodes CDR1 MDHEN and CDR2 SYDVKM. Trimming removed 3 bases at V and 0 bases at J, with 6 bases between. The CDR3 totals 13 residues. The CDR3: CASSFSLSYEQYF. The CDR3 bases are TGTGCCAGCAGTTTCAGTCTCTCCTACGAGCAGTACTTC.

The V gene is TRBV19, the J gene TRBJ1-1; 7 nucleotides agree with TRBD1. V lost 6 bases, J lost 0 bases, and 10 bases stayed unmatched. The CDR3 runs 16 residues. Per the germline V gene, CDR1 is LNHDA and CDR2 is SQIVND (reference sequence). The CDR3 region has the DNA TGTGCCAGTAGCCGCGACAGGGCCCTCATGAACACTGAAGCTTTCTTT. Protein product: CASSRDRALMNTEAFF.

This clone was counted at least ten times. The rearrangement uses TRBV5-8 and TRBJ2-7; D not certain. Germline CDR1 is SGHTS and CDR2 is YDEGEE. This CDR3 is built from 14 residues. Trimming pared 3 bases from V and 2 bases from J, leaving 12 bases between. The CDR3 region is CASSSQLGTYEQYF. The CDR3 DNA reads TGTGCCAGCAGCTCCCAGTTGGGTACCTACGAGCAGTACTTC. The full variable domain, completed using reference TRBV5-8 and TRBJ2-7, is EAGVTQSPTHLIKTRGQQATLRCSPISGHTSVYWYQQALGLGLQFLLWYDEGEERNRGNFPPRFSGRQFPNYSSELNVNALELEDSALYLCASSSQLGTYEQYFGPGTRLTVT.

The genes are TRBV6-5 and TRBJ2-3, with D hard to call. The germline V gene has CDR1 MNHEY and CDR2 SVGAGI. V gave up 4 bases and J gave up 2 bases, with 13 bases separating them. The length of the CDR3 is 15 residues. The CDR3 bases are TGTGCCAGCAGTTCGTCCGCAGGCCACACAGATACGCAGTATTTT. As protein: CASSSSAGHTDTQYF.

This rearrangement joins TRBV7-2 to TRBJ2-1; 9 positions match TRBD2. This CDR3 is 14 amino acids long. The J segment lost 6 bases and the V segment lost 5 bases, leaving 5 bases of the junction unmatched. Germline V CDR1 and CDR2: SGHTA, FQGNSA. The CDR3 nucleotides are TGTGCCAGCAGCGATCCGGGACTAGCCAATGAGCAGTTCTTC. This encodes CASSDPGLANEQFF.

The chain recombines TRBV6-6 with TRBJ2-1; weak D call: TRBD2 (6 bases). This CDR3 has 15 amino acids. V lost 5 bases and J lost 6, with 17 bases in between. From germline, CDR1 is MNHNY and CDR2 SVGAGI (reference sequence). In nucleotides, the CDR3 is TGTGCCAGCAGTCCCGGGACTTGGATGTCCAATGAGCAGTTCTTC. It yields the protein CASSPGTWMSNEQFF.